This section outlines one TCR beta chain sequence together with its context. These data originate in a study of control samples from healthy donors and cancer patients. Clones were read by immunoSEQ multiplex PCR, and TCRdb kept only the in-frame ones, dropping some. The sample has roughly 32,000 clones; about 86% are singletons. Deletions cut 6 bases from V and 7 bases from J, with 13 bases between. The CDR3 has 14 amino acids. The V gene's germline CDR1 is MNHEY and CDR2 SVGEGT. This sequence was found in a woman aged 40-49 years with lung cancer. Material: PBMCs. The chain links TRBV6-2 or TRBV6-3 to TRBJ1-6; no reliable D call. In nucleotides, the CDR3 is TGTGCCAGCAGCTTTTGGGATGGGAATTCACCCCTCCACTTT. Encoded protein: CASSFWDGNSPLHF.